This T cell receptor beta chain was obtained from a study of blood T cells in healthy people across ages. The sample, roughly 9.5 milliliters of peripheral blood, was drawn from each donor. The CDR3 is 13 amino acids. Germline V lookup: CDR1 MDHEN, CDR2 SYDVKM. Trimming cost V 6 bases and J 3 bases, with 11 bases left between them. Alongside a J-beta primer mix, a sample-barcoded 5' primer served in a second PCR lasting about 7 to 11 cycles. TCRdb recomputed calls from the 5' RACE reads with MiXCR, one row per CDR3 protein. This table has about 650,000 distinct CDR3 sequences, less than 40% appearing once.

The J gene is TRBJ2-5, the V gene TRBV28; D ambiguous. The specimen was blood. The TCR was taken from a woman over 75 in good health. CDR3 nucleotides: TGTGCCAGCAGGCCGGGCCGTGAAGAGACCCAGTACTTC. It encodes CASRPGREETQYF.